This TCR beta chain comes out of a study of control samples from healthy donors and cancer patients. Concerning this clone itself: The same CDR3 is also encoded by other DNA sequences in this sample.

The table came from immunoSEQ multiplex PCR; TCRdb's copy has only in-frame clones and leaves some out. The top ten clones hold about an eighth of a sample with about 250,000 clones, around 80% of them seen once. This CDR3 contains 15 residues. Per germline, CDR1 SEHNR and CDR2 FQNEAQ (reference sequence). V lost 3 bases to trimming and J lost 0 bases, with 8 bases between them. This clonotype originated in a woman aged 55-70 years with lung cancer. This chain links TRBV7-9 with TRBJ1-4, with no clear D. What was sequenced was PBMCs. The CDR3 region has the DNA TGTGCCAGCAGCTTCCCGAGAACAACTAATGAAAAACTGTTTTTT. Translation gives CASSFPRTTNEKLFF.